This TCR beta chain was sequenced during a study of B cell selection in AIRE deficiency. The CDR3 is 13 residues long. CDR1 and CDR2 from the germline V gene are ENHRY and SYGVKD. V was cut by 6 bases and J by 0 bases, with 9 bases left in between. Sorted regulatory T cells were CD4-positive, CD25-high and CD127-low or negative. Libraries were prepared by immunoSEQ multiplex PCR; TCRdb keeps only in-frame clonotypes and omits some of them. The sample lists 28,000 or so clones; over 80% were seen once. The sequence was collected from a human donor in good health. This chain connects TRBV10-3 to TRBJ2-7; maybe TRBD2 (5 bases). Sequenced: CD4+CD25+ Tregs sorted from PBMCs. CDR3 sequence reads: CAIRGDISYEQYF. The CDR3 DNA sequence: TGTGCCATCAGGGGAGACATCTCCTACGAGCAGTACTTC.